This T cell receptor beta chain was observed in a study of identical twins. Of note for this clonotype: The target antigen is unknown.

A universal primer binding site was introduced by template switching. The final cDNA contained unique molecular identifiers. TCRdb passed the 5' RACE reads through MiXCR, listing each CDR3 protein once. The sample shows 420,000 or so distinct CDR3 sequences, less than 20% of them seen only once. The germline V gene has CDR1 ENHRY and CDR2 SYGVKD. V was clipped by 5 bases and J by 7 bases, with 18 bases between them. The CDR3 is 14 residues long. Study-wide points: Alpha sequences out of frame and shared by twins had excess low generation probability. The analysis was cross-sectional rather than longitudinal within donors. With abundant cord blood beta clonotypes, insertions were fewer; memory repertoires showed no such pattern.

This clonotype was sampled from a man between 50 and 59 years old in good health. The sequenced material came from naive T cells sorted from blood. V gene TRBV10-3 combines with J gene TRBJ2-7, with D possibly TRBD1 on 5 matching bases. CDR3 residues: CAISLQGPRGEQYF. The DNA for the CDR3 is TGTGCCATCAGTCTCCAGGGTCCAAGGGGTGAGCAGTACTTC.